This T cell receptor beta chain was obtained from a study of CD8+ T cells in alopecia areata. About the research overall: Tofacitinib dosing lasted 6 to 18 months, which was then followed by 6 months off drug.

Germline V CDR1 and CDR2: SGDLS, YYNGEE. V shed 2 bases and J shed 3 bases, with 15 bases lying between them. CDR3 length: 15 amino acids. cDNA serving as the sequencing template came from extracted, reverse transcribed RNA. Data came from immunoSEQ multiplex PCR; TCRdb stores just in-frame clones and leaves some out. This sample has 150,000 or so clones, with approximately 86% found just once. Treatment indicated: oral pan-JAK inhibitor, 5-10 mg twice daily. Sorting of CD4+ and CD8+ T cells was performed on PBMCs. This chain joins TRBV9 and TRBJ2-7, with a tentative D call TRBD1 (7 bases). Material: CD8+ T cells sorted from blood, obtained at week 4, from a patient treated with tofacitinib. The TCR originated in a human donor with alopecia areata. CDR3 nucleotide sequence: TGTGCCAGCAGCGTCGGAGGGGGCCGCGGCTACGAGCAGTACTTC. This gives the protein CASSVGGGRGYEQYF.